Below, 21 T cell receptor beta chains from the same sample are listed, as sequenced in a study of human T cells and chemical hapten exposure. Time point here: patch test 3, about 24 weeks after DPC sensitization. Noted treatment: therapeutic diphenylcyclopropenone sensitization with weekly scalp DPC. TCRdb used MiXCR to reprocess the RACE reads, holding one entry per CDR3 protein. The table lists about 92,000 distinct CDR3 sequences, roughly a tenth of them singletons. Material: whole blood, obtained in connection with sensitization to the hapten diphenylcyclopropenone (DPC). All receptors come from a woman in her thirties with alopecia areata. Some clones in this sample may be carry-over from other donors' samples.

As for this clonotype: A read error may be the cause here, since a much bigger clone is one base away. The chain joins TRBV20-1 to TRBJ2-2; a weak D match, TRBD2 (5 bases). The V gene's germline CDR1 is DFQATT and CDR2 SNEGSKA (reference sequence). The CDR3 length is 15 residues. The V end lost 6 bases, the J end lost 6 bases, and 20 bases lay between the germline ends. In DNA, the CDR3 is TGCAGTGCCCAAGCGGCGAGAGGGCCCGCCGGGGAGCTGTTTTTT. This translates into CSAQAARGPAGELFF.

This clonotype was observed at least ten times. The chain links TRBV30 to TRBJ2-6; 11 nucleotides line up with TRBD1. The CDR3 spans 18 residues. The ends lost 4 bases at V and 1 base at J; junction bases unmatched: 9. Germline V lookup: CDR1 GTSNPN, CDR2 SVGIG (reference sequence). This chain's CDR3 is CAWTALDRGPSGANVLTF. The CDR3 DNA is TGTGCCTGGACCGCTTTGGACAGGGGGCCGTCTGGGGCCAACGTCCTGACTTTC.

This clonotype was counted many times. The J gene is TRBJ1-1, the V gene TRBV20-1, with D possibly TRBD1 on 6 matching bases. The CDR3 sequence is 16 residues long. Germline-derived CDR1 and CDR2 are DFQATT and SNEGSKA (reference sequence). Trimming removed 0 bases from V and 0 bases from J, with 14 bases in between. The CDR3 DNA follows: TGCAGTGCTAGAGAGGCCCTGGACAGATTGAACACTGAAGCTTTCTTT. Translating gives CSAREALDRLNTEAFF.

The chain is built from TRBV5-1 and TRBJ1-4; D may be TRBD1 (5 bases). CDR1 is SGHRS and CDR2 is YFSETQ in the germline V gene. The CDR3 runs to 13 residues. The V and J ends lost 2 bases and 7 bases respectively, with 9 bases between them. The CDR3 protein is CASSFQGSEKLFF. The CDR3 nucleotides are TGCGCCAGCAGCTTCCAGGGTTCTGAAAAACTGTTTTTT.

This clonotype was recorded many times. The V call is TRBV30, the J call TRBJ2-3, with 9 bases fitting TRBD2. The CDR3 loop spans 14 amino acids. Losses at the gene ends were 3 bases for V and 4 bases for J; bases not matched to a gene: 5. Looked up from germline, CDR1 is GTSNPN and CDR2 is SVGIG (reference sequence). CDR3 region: CAWRDSGGADTQYF. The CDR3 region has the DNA TGTGCCTGGAGGGATAGCGGGGGCGCAGATACGCAGTATTTT.

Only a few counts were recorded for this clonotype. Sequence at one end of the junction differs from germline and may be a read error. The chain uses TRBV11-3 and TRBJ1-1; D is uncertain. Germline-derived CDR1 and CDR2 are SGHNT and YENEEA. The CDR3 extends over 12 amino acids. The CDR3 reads CASSIDNTEAFF. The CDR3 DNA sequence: TGTGCCAGCAGCATAGACAACACTGAAGCTTTCTTT.

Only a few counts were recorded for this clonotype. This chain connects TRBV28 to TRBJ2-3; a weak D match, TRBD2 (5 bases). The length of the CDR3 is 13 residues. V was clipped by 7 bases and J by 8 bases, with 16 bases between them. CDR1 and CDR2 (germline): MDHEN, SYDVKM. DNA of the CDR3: TGTGCCAGCACCCCGGGCGCCCGGGGTACGCAGTATTTT. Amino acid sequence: CASTPGARGTQYF.

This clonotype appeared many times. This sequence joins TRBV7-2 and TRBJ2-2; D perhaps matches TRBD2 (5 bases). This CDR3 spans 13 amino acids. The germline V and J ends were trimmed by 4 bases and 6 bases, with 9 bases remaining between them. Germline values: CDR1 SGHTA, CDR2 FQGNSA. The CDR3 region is CASSSRGSGELFF. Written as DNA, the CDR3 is TGTGCCAGCAGCTCCCGCGGGTCCGGGGAGCTGTTTTTT.

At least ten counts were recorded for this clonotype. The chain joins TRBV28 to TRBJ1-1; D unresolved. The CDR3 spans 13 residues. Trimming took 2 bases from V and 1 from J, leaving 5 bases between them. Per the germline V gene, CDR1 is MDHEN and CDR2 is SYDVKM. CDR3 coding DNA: TGTGCCAGCAGTTTAAGCTGGAACACTGAAGCTTTCTTT. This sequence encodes CASSLSWNTEAFF.

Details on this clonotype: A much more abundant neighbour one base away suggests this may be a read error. The CDR3 bases are TGTGCCAGTAGTCTGAGACAGGGAGATATGCAGTATTTT. Residues: CASSLRQGDMQYF. J is TRBJ2-3 and V is TRBV19, with TRBD1 matching 7 bases. This CDR3 is built from 13 residues. Germline V gene lookup returns CDR1 LNHDA and CDR2 SQIVND (reference sequence).

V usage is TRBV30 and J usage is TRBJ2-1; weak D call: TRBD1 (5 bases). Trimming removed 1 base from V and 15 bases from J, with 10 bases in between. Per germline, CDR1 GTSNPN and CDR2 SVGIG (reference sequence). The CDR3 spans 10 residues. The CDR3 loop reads CAWSEGAPFF. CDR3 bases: TGTGCCTGGAGTGAAGGGGCCCCGTTCTTC.

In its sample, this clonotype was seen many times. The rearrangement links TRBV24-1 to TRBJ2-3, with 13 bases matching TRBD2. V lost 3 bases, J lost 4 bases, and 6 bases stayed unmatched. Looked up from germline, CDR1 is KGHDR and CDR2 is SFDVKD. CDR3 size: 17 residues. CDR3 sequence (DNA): TGTGCCACCAGTGATCTGAGGACTAGCGGGAGTCCAGATACGCAGTATTTT. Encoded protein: CATSDLRTSGSPDTQYF.

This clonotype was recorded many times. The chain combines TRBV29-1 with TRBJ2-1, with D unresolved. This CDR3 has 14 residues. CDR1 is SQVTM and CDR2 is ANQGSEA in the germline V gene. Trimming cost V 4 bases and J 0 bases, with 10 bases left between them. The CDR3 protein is CSVVGLDSYNEQFF. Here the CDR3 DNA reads TGCAGCGTTGTTGGTCTTGACTCCTACAATGAGCAGTTCTTC.

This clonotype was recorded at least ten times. CDR3 nucleotide sequence: TGCGCCAGCAGTTCACAGGGATACTCCTACAATGAGCAGTTCTTC. This gives the protein CASSSQGYSYNEQFF. The chain recombines TRBV5-1 with TRBJ2-1, with TRBD1 as a possible D gene (6 bases). The CDR3 spans 15 residues. Germline CDR1 SGHRS, CDR2 YFSETQ. Trimming pared 5 bases from V and 0 bases from J, leaving 12 bases between.

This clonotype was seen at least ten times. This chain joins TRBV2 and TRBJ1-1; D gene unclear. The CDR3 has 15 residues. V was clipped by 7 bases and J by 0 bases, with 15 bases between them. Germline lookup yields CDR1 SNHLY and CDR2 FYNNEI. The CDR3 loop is CASTGNRLMNTEAFF. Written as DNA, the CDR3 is TGTGCCAGCACCGGAAATAGGTTGATGAACACTGAAGCTTTCTTT.

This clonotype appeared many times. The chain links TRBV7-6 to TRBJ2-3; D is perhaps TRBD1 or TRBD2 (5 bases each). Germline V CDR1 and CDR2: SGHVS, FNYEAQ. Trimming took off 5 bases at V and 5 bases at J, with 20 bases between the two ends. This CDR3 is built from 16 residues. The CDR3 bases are TGTGCCAGCAGCCCAGCCGGGACGTCTTCAGGAGATACGCAGTATTTT. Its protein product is CASSPAGTSSGDTQYF.

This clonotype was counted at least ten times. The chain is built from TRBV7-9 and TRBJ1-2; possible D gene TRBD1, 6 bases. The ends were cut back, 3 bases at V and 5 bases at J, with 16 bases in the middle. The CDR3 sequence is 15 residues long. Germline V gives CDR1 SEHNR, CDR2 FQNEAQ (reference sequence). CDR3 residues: CASSFIAGQTYGYTF. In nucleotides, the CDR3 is TGTGCCAGCAGCTTTATAGCAGGACAGACATATGGCTACACCTTC.

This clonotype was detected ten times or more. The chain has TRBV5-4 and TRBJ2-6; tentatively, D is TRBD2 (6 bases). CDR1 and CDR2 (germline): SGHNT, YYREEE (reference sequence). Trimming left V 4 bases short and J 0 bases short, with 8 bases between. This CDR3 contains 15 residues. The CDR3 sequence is CASSRRDSGANVLTF. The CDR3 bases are TGTGCCAGCAGCCGGAGGGACTCTGGGGCCAACGTCCTGACTTTC.

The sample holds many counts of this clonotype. For the CDR3, the DNA is TGTGCCAGCAGTTATGCAGTCAACAGACCCACAGATACGCAGTATTTT. Translation: CASSYAVNRPTDTQYF. The V and J genes are TRBV6-2 or TRBV6-3 and TRBJ2-3; no definite D call. The V and J ends lost 3 bases and 2 bases respectively, with 15 bases between them. From germline, CDR1 is MNHEY and CDR2 SVGEGT. The CDR3 extends over 16 amino acids.

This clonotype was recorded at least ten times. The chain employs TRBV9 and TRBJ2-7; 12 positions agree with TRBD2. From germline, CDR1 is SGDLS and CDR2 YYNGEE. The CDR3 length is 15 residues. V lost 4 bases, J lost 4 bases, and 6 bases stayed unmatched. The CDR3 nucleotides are TGTGCCAGCAGCCCCCGACTAGCGGGAGATTACGAGCAGTACTTC. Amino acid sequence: CASSPRLAGDYEQYF.

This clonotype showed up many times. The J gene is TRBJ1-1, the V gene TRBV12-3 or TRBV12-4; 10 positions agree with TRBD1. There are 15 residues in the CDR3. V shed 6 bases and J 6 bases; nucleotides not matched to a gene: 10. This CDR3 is CASRHPGQGSPEAFF. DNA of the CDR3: TGTGCCAGCAGACATCCGGGACAGGGGAGCCCTGAAGCTTTCTTT.